This T cell receptor beta chain emerged from a study of T cell responses to AZD1222 COVID-19 vaccine (dated by TCRdb to the early 2020s). Study-level background: TCR sequencing was performed for approximately 240 trial participants, of whom some 200 were given two doses of AZD1222 and around 25 were given two doses of MenACWY control vaccine. Trial participants were enrolled by age into subgroups of 18-55, 56-69 and 70-plus years, and around 150, 29 and 61 TCR-sequenced participants, respectively, were included in these subgroups.

CDR1 and CDR2, per the germline V gene (reference sequence), are LNHNV and YYDKDF. Cut back by 3 bases and 7 bases, the V and J ends lie 16 bases apart. Inclusive of the bounding cysteine and phenylalanine, the CDR3 is 15 residues long. CDR3 DNA is the only sequence kept; it has 45 bases, read in frame from the first base. The CDR3 regions of human TCRbeta chains were analyzed by immunosequencing. On the authors' methods: Repertoire TCRs were checked for matches against a reference library of SARS-CoV-2-specific TCRs that had been generated using the MIRA antigen-specificity platform. Breadth meant the fraction of unique TCRs that were SARS-CoV-2-associated, whereas depth meant the fraction of total T cells that were SARS-CoV-2-associated. Each spike-specific TCR was assigned to its reactive spike region and to a CD4 or CD8 class using the MIRA data. Log10-transformed breadth and depth values were compared by one-way ANOVA with Sidak's multiple comparisons tests. TCRdb provides this immuneACCESS table in a form limited to in-frame rearrangements. Some clones are lacking; in checked studies, under half of them reflect an unresolved V gene, and why the rest are absent is not known. Clone size and the V and J calls come from that table; the DNA yielded D and trimming. The sample table contains around 84,000 clones; only one count was recorded for approximately 83% of them. The ten biggest clones cover about 9.4% of the sample.

The research as a whole found: The vaccine-associated CD4 TCRs covered the entire spike protein, and the dominant responses fell in regions 160-218 and 743-854. Conclusions about previously exposed vaccinees were limited because only a handful of AZD1222 recipients were SARS-CoV-2 seropositive at baseline. After two AZD1222 doses, spike-specific TCR breadth and depth were significantly higher than at day 0 and than in MenACWY recipients. Because no samples from the day 14 peak response were available, repertoires could be characterized only after the peak T cell response. In the small 56-69-year group, the increase in depth fell short of significance, most likely because of low power. Epitopes outside the regions mutated in the B.1.351 and B.1.1.7 variants were reportedly recognized by nearly half of the unique spike-specific TCRs. Participants were mostly white British and included more females than males, and it was suggested by the authors that clonal diversity may have been underestimated.

The sample's time point label, decoded: about 28 days (+/-7) after the second vaccine dose. AZD1222 recipients whose second dose came at about 4 weeks and those whose second dose came at about 12 weeks were combined into one group, since spike-specific TCR depth and breadth did not differ between the two schedules. The vaccinee samples were drawn from two UK trials, COV001 and COV002, one of which was a single-blind randomized controlled phase 2/3 trial testing AZD1222 (ChAdOx1 nCoV-19) in healthy adults. For TCRbeta chain sequencing, PBMC samples were collected from trial participants at day 0 and at day 28 after the second dose. As for this clone: This receptor's antigen is unknown. The sample holds no much larger clone one base away, and base qualities are not on file.

The receptor chain draws on TRBV15 and TRBJ1-5; the D region possibly corresponds to TRBD1 (5 bases align). The source is an adult who received the AZD1222 COVID-19 vaccine. The sequenced sample was peripheral blood, obtained 28 days after the second AZD1222 dose. CDR3 loop: CATSSRGGARQPQHF. The bases are TGTGCCACCAGCAGTCGGGGCGGGGCGCGACAGCCCCAGCATTTT.